The entry that follows covers one T cell receptor (beta chain) sequence. Clinical history as reported by participants underpinned cohort assignment. The sample comes from a study of blood T cell repertoires in COVID-19. Only in-frame clones appear in the TCRdb table, and some are missing; sequencing was by immunoSEQ multiplex PCR. The top ten hold approximately 1.2% of the sample, which has approximately 270,000 clones, roughly nine tenths seen once. The sequenced sample was PBMCs or T cells enriched from blood (not recorded which). The TCR sequence derives from a human donor in a cohort exposed to, infected with or recovered from COVID-19 (not recorded which). The donor label of this sample is uncertain.

CDR3 nucleotide sequence: TGTGCCAGCTCACCACCTGGAAACACCCGGGATGGCTACACCTTC. Residues: CASSPPGNTRDGYTF. This chain connects TRBV18 to TRBJ1-2; D is ambiguous. The length of the CDR3 is 15 residues. Germline CDR1 reads KGHSH; CDR2 reads LQKENI. V gave up 0 bases and J gave up 6 bases, with 14 bases separating them.